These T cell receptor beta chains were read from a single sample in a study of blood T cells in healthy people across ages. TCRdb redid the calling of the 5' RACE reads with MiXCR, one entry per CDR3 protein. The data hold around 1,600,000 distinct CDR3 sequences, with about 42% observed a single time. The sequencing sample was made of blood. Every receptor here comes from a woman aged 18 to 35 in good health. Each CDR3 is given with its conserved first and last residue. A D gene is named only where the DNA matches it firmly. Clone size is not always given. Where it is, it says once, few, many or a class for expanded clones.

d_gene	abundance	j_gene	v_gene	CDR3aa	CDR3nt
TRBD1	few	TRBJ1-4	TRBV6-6	CASSYSRGSEKLFF	TGTGCCAGCAGTTACTCCAGGGGGAGTGAAAAACTGTTTTTT
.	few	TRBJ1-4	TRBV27	CASSLRHGGEKLFF	TGTGCCAGCAGTTTGCGGCACGGTGGGGAAAAACTGTTTTTT
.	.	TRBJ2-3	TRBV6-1	CASSEFLGSSTDTQYF	TGTGCCAGCAGTGAGTTCCTGGGGTCTAGCACAGATACGCAGTATTTT
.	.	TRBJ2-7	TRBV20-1	CSAETSPNEQYF	TGCAGTGCTGAGACTAGTCCCAATGAGCAGTACTTC
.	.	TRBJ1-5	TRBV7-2	CASSPSALNQPQHF	TGTGCCAGCAGCCCATCCGCCCTCAATCAGCCCCAGCATTTT
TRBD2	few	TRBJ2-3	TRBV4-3	CASRRLAGVTDTQYF	TGCGCCAGCAGGCGACTAGCGGGGGTCACAGATACGCAGTATTTT
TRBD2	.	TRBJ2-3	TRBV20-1	CSAREASGGLTDTQYF	TGCAGTGCTAGAGAGGCTAGCGGGGGCCTCACAGATACGCAGTATTTT
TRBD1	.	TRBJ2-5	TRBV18	CASSMGQGETQYF	TGTGCCAGCTCAATGGGACAGGGAGAGACCCAGTACTTC
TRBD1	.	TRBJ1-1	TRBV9	CASSVSGTAGTEAFF	TGTGCCAGCAGCGTATCCGGGACAGCGGGCACTGAAGCTTTCTTT
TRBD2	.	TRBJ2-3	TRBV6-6	CASSHRRGNTDTQYF	TGTGCCAGCAGCCACCGGCGGGGGAACACAGATACGCAGTATTTT
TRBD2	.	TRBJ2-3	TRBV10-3	CAISEAAGATDTQYF	TGTGCCATCAGTGAGGCGGCGGGAGCCACAGATACGCAGTATTTT
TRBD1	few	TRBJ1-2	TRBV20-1	CSARATTGSYGYTF	TGCAGTGCTAGAGCCACGACAGGGTCCTATGGCTACACCTTC
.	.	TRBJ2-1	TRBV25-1	CASSAQRRSYNEQFF	TGTGCCAGCAGTGCCCAGCGGAGATCCTACAATGAGCAGTTCTTC
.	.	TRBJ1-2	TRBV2	CASKLTGANYGYTF	TGTGCCAGCAAGCTCACAGGAGCTAACTATGGCTACACCTTC
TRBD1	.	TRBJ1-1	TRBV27	CASSLAGGWSTEAFF	TGTGCCAGCAGTTTGGCAGGGGGATGGAGCACTGAAGCTTTCTTT
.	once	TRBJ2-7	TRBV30	CAWSVQVTYEQYF	TGTGCCTGGAGTGTACAGGTTACCTACGAGCAGTACTTC
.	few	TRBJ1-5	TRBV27	CASSRVGFSNQPQHF	TGTGCCAGCAGTCGTGTGGGGTTTAGCAATCAGCCCCAGCATTTT
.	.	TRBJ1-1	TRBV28	CASTRTDLNTEAFF	TGTGCCAGCACTAGGACAGATTTGAACACTGAAGCTTTCTTT
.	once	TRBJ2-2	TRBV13	CASSLWGSTGELFF	TGTGCCAGCAGCTTATGGGGTTCCACCGGGGAGCTGTTTTTT